The 5 T cell receptor beta chains given below trace back to one sample, sequenced in a study of shared clonotypes between healthy human individuals. Only in-frame clones appear in the TCRdb table, and some are missing; sequencing was by immunoSEQ multiplex PCR. Of about 2.2 million clones listed, more than 85% are singletons. CD45RO negativity and positive selection for CCR7 defined naive CD8 cells, a population that excluded terminally differentiated effector memory CD45RA+ cells. What was sequenced was naive CD8+ T cells from PBMCs. The receptor source for this set is a man aged 18 to 30 in good health. Some clones in this sample may be carry-over from other donors' samples.

There are a few counts of this clone. This chain joins TRBV6-5 and TRBJ2-2, with D maybe TRBD2 (6 bases). The V gene's germline CDR1 is MNHEY and CDR2 SVGAGI. This CDR3 comprises 13 residues. V was cut by 2 bases and J by 6 bases, with 7 bases left in between. The CDR3 nucleotides are TGTGCCAGCAGTTACGGGGGGTCCGGGGAGCTGTTTTTT. Protein product: CASSYGGSGELFF.

The genes are TRBV7-2 and TRBJ2-1; 7 positions match TRBD2. With 5 bases clipped from V and 2 bases from J, the junction kept 6 bases outside the gene matches. Germline V CDR1 and CDR2: SGHTA, FQGNSA. The CDR3 sequence is 15 residues long. CDR3 amino acids: CASSPERGTYNEQFF. The DNA for the CDR3 is TGTGCCAGCAGCCCGGAGCGGGGAACCTACAATGAGCAGTTCTTC.

This chain uses TRBV21-1 with TRBJ1-5; TRBD1, the D gene given by the table, was not confirmed from the DNA. TRBV21-1 is an annotated pseudogene. CDR3 length: 16 amino acids. This chain's CDR3 is CASVLGQTDSNQPQHF. CDR3 DNA: TGTGCCAGCGTCCTTGGCCAGACAGACAGCAATCAGCCCCAGCATTTT.

This chain joins TRBV14 and TRBJ2-7; weak D call: TRBD2 (5 bases). CDR1 SGHDN and CDR2 FVKESK come from the germline V gene. Trimming removed 0 bases from V and 2 bases from J, with 11 bases in between. The CDR3 covers 15 residues. The CDR3, as DNA: TGTGCCAGCAGCCAAGAGATTTTCGGGACCTACGAGCAGTACTTC. Translating it yields CASSQEIFGTYEQYF.

Turning to this clone: At the DNA level, this CDR3 is encoded by other sequences in the same sample as well. This sequence joins TRBV10-1 and TRBJ2-2; unclear D gene. The germline gives CDR1 WNHNN, CDR2 SYGVQD (reference sequence). The germline V and J ends were trimmed by 3 bases and 8 bases, with 7 bases remaining between them. The CDR3 has 12 amino acids. In DNA, the CDR3 is TGCGCCAGCAGTGATTGGGCTGGGGAGCTGTTTTTT. Its protein product is CASSDWAGELFF.